The T cell receptor beta chain described here comes from a study of T cells after yellow fever vaccination. Overall study findings and caveats: FACS-sorted repertoires might harbor abundant contaminating clonotypes from the bulk population. It was the secondary response that reached its peak faster, day 5 versus 15, but it was weaker.

Trimming at V came to 8 bases and at J to 8 bases, leaving 9 bases not matched to a gene. The germline V gene has CDR1 MNHNS and CDR2 SASEGT. This CDR3 region has 13 residues. This clonotype was detected ten times or more. Its matching antigen is unknown. 5'RACE template switching produced TCR cDNA carrying a universal primer site and UMIs. TCRdb itself ran the 5' RACE reads through MiXCR, one entry per CDR3 protein. The sample contains hundreds of thousands of distinct CDR3 sequences, around 3.9% of which appear only once. The clonotype comes from a man younger than 35 who received the YFV17D yellow fever vaccine. This chain joins TRBV6-1 and TRBJ1-1; 9 nucleotides agree with TRBD1. The material was PBMCs, obtained on the day of the yellow fever booster vaccination. The CDR3 spells CASGRQGDWEAFF. CDR3 nucleotides: TGTGCCAGCGGCCGACAGGGGGATTGGGAAGCTTTCTTT.